A single sample gave rise to the 8 T cell receptor beta chains below, sequenced in a study of T cells in women clearing cervical HPV infection. Generated by immunoSEQ multiplex PCR, the TCRdb table keeps only in-frame clones and is missing some. This table holds 13,000 to 15,000 clones. Material for sequencing was blood buffy coat. These receptors all come from a woman between 18 and 70 years old with a cervical HPV16 infection that either progressed to CIN3+ or cleared (not recorded which).

In the case of this clone: The junction departs from the called germline gene at one end, perhaps through a read error. The CDR3 end falls 3 residues outside the read, so it is completed with the germline J gene. V gene TRBV7-7 combines with J gene TRBJ1-4; unclear D gene. The CDR3 sequence is 15 residues long. CDR1 and CDR2 from the germline V gene are SSHAT and FNYEAQ (reference sequence). The CDR3 is CASSPGLGIDSPLFF. The DNA read from the CDR3 is TGTGCTAGCAGCCCCGGACTAGGGATCGATTCACCA.

As to this clone: Read sequence stops 3 residues before the CDR3 end, and the germline J gene provides the missing end. The chain is built from TRBV20-1 and TRBJ1-4, with 8 bases matching TRBD1. Germline V lookup: CDR1 DFQATT, CDR2 SNEGSKA (reference sequence). This CDR3 spans 13 amino acids. J gave up 6 bases and V 6 bases, and 6 bases lay outside the gene matches. CDR3 region: CSAIGQGHEKLFF. The CDR3 bases that were read are TGCAGTGCGATCGGACAGGGACATGAAAAA.

Worth noting for this clone: The read gets to within 3 residues of the CDR3 end, and the germline J gene fills in the rest. This sequence joins TRBV30 and TRBJ1-2, with 9 positions matching TRBD1. The CDR3 contains 14 residues. V trimming: 8 bases; J trimming: 0 bases; junction bases outside the gene matches: 7. Germline CDR1 and CDR2: GTSNPN and SVGIG (reference sequence). CDR3 DNA, as far as it was read: TGTGCCAGTGGGGACAGGGCAACTAACTATGGC. This gives the protein CASGDRATNYG. The entire CDR3 reads CASGDRATNYGYTF.

On this clone: The sequenced fragment ends 3 residues before the CDR3 boundary, so the rest is inferred from the germline J gene. The V and J genes are TRBV7-3 and TRBJ1-2; perhaps TRBD1 as D (5 bases). The V gene's germline CDR1 is SGHTA and CDR2 FQGTGA. The CDR3 runs 14 residues. CDR3 bases read: TGTGCCAGCAGCTTAAGCGGGGCTGGGGATACC. It encodes CASSLSGAGDT. The entire CDR3 protein is CASSLSGAGDTYTF.

A note on this clone: The CDR3 goes on 3 residues after the read ends, and that part is filled in from the germline J gene. The J gene is TRBJ1-1, the V gene TRBV18; D remains ambiguous. The CDR3 is 13 amino acids. Per the germline V gene, CDR1 is KGHSH and CDR2 is LQKENI. V was trimmed by 5 bases and J by 1 base, leaving 8 bases between them. CDR3 DNA (partial): TGTGCCAGCTCATCCGCGTCGAACACTGAA. The encoded protein is CASSSASNTE. The entire CDR3 reads CASSSASNTEAFF.

Details on this clone: The observed sequence ends 3 residues before the CDR3 terminus, with the missing tail filled in from the germline J gene. This chain connects TRBV7-9 to TRBJ1-4, with D perhaps TRBD1 (6 bases). Germline assignment: CDR1 SEHNR and CDR2 FQNEAQ (reference sequence). The CDR3 is 14 amino acids. The V gene lost 5 bases and the J gene lost 5 bases, with 12 bases spanning the gap. The CDR3 reads CASSHRDTNEKLFF. The sequenced part of the CDR3 DNA is TGTGCCAGCAGCCACCGGGACACCAATGAAAAA.

Notes on this clone: The read finishes 3 residues shy of the CDR3 end, and the germline J gene is used to complete it. V usage is TRBV6-1 and J usage is TRBJ2-7, with a tentative D call TRBD1 (5 bases). The CDR3 is 12 residues long. Trimming removed 2 bases at V and 4 bases at J, with 6 bases between. Germline V gene sequence: CDR1 MNHNS, CDR2 SASEGT. The covered CDR3 bases are TGTGCCAGCAGTGAACAGGGATACGAG. It is translated as CASSEQGYE. The full CDR3 protein reads CASSEQGYEQYF.

Regarding this clone: The read finishes 3 residues shy of the CDR3 end, and the germline J gene is used to complete it. The chain combines TRBV30 with TRBJ1-2; perhaps TRBD1 as D (6 bases). This CDR3 has 16 residues. Per the germline V gene, CDR1 is GTSNPN and CDR2 is SVGIG (reference sequence). With 0 bases removed from V and 2 bases from J, the gap between germline ends came to 16 bases. The sequenced CDR3 bases are TGTGCCTGGAGTGTTACCGGACAGTTGGGGAACTATGGC. Protein product: CAWSVTGQLGNYG. The whole CDR3 protein reads CAWSVTGQLGNYGYTF.